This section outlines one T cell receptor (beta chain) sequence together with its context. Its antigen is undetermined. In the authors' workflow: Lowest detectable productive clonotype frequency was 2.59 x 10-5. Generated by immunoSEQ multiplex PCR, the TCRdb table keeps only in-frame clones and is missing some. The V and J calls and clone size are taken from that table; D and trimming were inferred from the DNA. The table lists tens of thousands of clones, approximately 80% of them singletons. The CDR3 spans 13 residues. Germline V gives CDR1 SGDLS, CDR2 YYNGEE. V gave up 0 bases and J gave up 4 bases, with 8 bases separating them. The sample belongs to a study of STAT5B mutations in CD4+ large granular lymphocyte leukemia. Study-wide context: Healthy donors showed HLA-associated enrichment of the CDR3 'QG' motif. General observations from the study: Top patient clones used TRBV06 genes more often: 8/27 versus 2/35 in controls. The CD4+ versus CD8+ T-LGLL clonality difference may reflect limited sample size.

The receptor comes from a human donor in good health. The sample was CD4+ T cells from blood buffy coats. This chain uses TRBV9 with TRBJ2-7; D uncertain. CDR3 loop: CASSVAVGYEQYF. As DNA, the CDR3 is TGTGCCAGCAGCGTAGCCGTGGGGTACGAGCAGTACTTC. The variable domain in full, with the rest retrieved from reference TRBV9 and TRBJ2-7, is DSGVTQTPKHLITATGQRVTLRCSPRSGDLSVYWYQQSLDQGLQFLIQYYNGEERAKGNILERFSAQQFPDLHSELNLSSLELGDSALYFCASSVAVGYEQYFGPGTRLTVT.